This entry lists 8 T cell receptor beta chains sequenced from one sample in a study of cytomegalovirus exposure and HLA in healthy donors. Vbeta (60) and Jbeta (13) primers were used in the PCR. TCRdb's table, derived via immunoSEQ multiplex PCR, lists solely in-frame clones and lacks some. The repertoire holds 100,000 or so clones, about 80% seen once, with around 10% in the top ten. Sequencing used PBMCs. Receptor source: a woman aged 40 to 50 in good health and CMV-seropositive.

The gene calls are TRBV5-1 and TRBJ2-5; D might be TRBD2 (6 bases). V lost 0 bases and J lost 4, with 10 bases in between. Per germline, CDR1 SGHRS and CDR2 YFSETQ. CDR3 size: 14 residues. This CDR3 is CASSLVDSGETQYF. CDR3 coding DNA: TGCGCCAGCAGCTTGGTCGATAGCGGAGAGACCCAGTACTTC.

Written as DNA, the CDR3 is TGCGCCAGCAGCCCGGTCAGACACAATCAAGAGACCCAGTACTTC. It encodes CASSPVRHNQETQYF. The chain has TRBV5-1 and TRBJ2-5; D gene unclear. The CDR3 is made up of 15 amino acids. Trimming left V 4 bases short and J 2 bases short, with 15 bases between. Germline V gene data show CDR1 as SGHRS and CDR2 as YFSETQ.

This chain links TRBV25-1 with TRBJ1-2; D uncertain. CDR3 length: 12 residues. Germline loops: CDR1 MGHDK, CDR2 SYGVNS. V was pared by 5 bases and J by 0 bases, with 4 bases between. The CDR3 nucleotides read TGTGCCAGCAGTTTAGCTAACTATGGCTACACCTTC. Amino acid sequence: CASSLANYGYTF.

The rearrangement uses TRBV10-3 and TRBJ1-3; 9 bases agree with TRBD1. V was clipped by 7 bases and J by 1 base; unmatched bases: 11. CDR3 length equals 17 residues. The germline V gene has CDR1 ENHRY and CDR2 SYGVKD. Written as DNA, the CDR3 is TGTGCCATCATTGACGGACAGGGGAGCGCATCTGGAAACACCATATATTTT. Its translation: CAIIDGQGSASGNTIYF.

A few counts support this clone. The V gene is TRBV7-2, the J gene TRBJ2-3, with a possible D match to TRBD2 (5 bases). The germline V gene has CDR1 SGHTA and CDR2 FQGNSA. This CDR3 has 15 residues. The V and J ends lost 2 bases and 1 base respectively, with 10 bases between them. CDR3 DNA sequence: TGTGCCAGCAGCTTATCTCTAGCTGGCACAGATACGCAGTATTTT. Translation: CASSLSLAGTDTQYF.

The chain uses TRBV5-5 and TRBJ1-3; a weak D match, TRBD1 (5 bases). From germline, CDR1 is SGHKS and CDR2 YYEKEE (reference sequence). V shed 0 bases and J shed 3 bases, with 16 bases lying between them. The CDR3 extends over 17 amino acids. The CDR3 spells CASSLESGGLGGNTIYF. The DNA for the CDR3 is TGTGCCAGCAGCTTGGAGAGCGGGGGACTGGGTGGAAACACCATATATTTT. Looking up the rest from reference TRBV5-5 and TRBJ1-3 gives the full variable domain: DAGVTQSPTHLIKTRGQQVTLRCSPISGHKSVSWYQQVLGQGPQFIFQYYEKEERGRGNFPDRFSARQFPNYSSELNVNALLLGDSALYLCASSLESGGLGGNTIYFGEGSWLTVV.

The chain couples TRBV7-2 to TRBJ1-5; D may be TRBD1 (5 bases). The ends were cut back, 1 base at V and 5 bases at J, with 12 bases in the middle. The CDR3 covers 15 residues. Germline values: CDR1 SGHTA, CDR2 FQGNSA. DNA of the CDR3: TGTGCCAGCAGCTTAGTGGGTATAGGGGATCAGCCCCAGCATTTT. Translation: CASSLVGIGDQPQHF.

V usage is TRBV6-5 and J usage is TRBJ1-6; the D gene is possibly TRBD1 (5 bases). V shed 5 bases and J shed 11 bases, with 13 bases lying between them. CDR1 and CDR2 from the germline V gene are MNHEY and SVGAGI. This CDR3 is 13 amino acids long. The chain's CDR3 is CASSRGHQTPLHF. For the CDR3, the DNA is TGTGCCAGCAGTCGAGGACATCAGACACCCCTCCACTTT.